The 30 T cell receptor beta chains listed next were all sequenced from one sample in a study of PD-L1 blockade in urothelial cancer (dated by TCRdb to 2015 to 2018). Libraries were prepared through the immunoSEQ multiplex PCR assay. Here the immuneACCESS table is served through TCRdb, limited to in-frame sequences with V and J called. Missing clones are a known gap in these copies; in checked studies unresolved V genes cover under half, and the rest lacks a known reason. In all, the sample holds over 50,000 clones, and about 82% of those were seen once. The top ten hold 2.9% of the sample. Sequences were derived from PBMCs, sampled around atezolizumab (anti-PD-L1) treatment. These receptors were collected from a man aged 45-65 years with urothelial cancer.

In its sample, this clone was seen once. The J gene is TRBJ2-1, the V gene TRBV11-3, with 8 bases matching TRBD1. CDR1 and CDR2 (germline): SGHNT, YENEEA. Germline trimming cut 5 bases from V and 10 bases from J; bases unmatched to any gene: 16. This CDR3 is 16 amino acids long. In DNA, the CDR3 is TGTGCCAGCAGCCCGAGGACAGGGTGGGGAGTTGGGGAGCAGTTCTTC. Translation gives CASSPRTGWGVGEQFF. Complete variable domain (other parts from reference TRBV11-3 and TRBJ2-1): EAGVVQSPRYKIIEKKQPVAFWCNPISGHNTLYWYLQNLGQGPELLIRYENEEAVDDSQLPKDRFSAERLKGVDSTLKIQPAELGDSAVYLCASSPRTGWGVGEQFFGPGTRLTVL.

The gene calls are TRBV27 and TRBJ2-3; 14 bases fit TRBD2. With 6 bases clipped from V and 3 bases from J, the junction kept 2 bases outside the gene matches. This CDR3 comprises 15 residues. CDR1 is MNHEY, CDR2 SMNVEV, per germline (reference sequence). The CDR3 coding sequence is TGTGCCAGCAGCGGGACTAGCGGGAGAACAGATACGCAGTATTTT. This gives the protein CASSGTSGRTDTQYF.

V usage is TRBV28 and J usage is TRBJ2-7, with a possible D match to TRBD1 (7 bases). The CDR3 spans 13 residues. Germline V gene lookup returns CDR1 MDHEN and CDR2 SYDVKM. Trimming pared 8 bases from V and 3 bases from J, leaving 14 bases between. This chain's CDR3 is CASWRDRSYEQYF. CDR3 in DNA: TGTGCCAGCTGGCGGGACAGAAGCTACGAGCAGTACTTC. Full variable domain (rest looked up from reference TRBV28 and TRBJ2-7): DVKVTQSSRYLVKRTGEKVFLECVQDMDHENMFWYRQDPGLGLRLIYFSYDVKMKEKGDIPEGYSVSREKKERFSLILESASTNQTSMYLCASWRDRSYEQYFGPGTRLTVT.

The CDR3 sequence: CASNTHRMGGQISNQPQHF. DNA for the CDR3: TGTGCCAGTAACACCCATCGGATGGGCGGACAGATTAGCAATCAGCCCCAGCATTTT. J is TRBJ1-5 and V is TRBV19, with D perhaps TRBD1 (6 bases). This CDR3 has 19 amino acids. Deletions cut 7 bases from V and 0 bases from J, with 25 bases between. CDR1 is LNHDA, CDR2 SQIVND, per germline (reference sequence).

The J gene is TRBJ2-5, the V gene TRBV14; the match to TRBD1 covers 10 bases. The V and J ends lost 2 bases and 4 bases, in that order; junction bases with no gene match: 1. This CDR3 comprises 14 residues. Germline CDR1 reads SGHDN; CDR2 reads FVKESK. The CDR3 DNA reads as TGTGCCAGCAGCCAACGGACAGGGGGAGAGACCCAGTACTTC. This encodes CASSQRTGGETQYF.

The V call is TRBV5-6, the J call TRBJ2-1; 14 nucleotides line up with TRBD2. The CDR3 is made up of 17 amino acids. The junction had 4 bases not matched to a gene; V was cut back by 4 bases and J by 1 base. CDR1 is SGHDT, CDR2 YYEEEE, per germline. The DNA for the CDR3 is TGTGCCAGCAGCCGGGGACTAGCGGGAGAGTCCTACAATGAGCAGTTCTTC. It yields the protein CASSRGLAGESYNEQFF.

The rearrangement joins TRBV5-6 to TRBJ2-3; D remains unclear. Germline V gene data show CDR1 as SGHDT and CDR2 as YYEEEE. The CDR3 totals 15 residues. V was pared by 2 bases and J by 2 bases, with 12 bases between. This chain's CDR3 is CASSFLALDTDTQYF. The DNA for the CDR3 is TGTGCCAGCAGCTTTTTAGCCTTAGACACAGATACGCAGTATTTT.

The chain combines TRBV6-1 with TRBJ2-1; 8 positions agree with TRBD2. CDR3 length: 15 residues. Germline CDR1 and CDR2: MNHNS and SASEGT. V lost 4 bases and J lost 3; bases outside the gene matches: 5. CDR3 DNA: TGTGCCAGCAGTGTGAAGCGGGGGAACTACAATGAGCAGTTCTTC. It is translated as CASSVKRGNYNEQFF.

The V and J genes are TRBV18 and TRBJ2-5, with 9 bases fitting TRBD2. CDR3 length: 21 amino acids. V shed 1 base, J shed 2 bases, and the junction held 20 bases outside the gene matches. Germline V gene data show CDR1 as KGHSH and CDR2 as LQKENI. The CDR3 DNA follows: TGTGCCAGCTCACCACGGAAAGCGGGAGGAGCGGAGAGAAGGGAGCAAGAGACCCAGTACTTC. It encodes CASSPRKAGGAERREQETQYF.

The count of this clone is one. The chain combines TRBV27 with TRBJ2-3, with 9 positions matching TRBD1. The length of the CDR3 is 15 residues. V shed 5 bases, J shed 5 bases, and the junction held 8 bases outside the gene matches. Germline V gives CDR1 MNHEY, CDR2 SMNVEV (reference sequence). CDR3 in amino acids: CASSILGTGKDTQYF. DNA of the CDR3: TGTGCCAGCAGTATACTAGGGACAGGGAAAGATACGCAGTATTTT.

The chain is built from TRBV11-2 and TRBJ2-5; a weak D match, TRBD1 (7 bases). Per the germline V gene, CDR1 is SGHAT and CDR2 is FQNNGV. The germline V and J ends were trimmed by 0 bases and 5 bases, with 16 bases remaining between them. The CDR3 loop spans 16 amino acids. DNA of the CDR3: TGTGCCAGCAGCTTAGAGGATAGGAGGGGGCGGGAGACCCAGTACTTC. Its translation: CASSLEDRRGRETQYF. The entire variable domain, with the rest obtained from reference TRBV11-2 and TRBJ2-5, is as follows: EAGVAQSPRYKIIEKRQSVAFWCNPISGHATLYWYQQILGQGPKLLIQFQNNGVVDDSQLPKDRFSAERLKGVDSTLKIQPAKLEDSAVYLCASSLEDRRGRETQYFGPGTRLLVL.

The CDR3 loop is CASRRTGPSSYNEQFF. CDR3 coding DNA: TGTGCCAGCAGGCGGACTGGACCCAGCTCCTACAATGAGCAGTTCTTC. The chain couples TRBV2 to TRBJ2-1, with D tentatively TRBD2 (5 bases). Trimming took 6 bases from V and 0 from J, leaving 15 bases between them. In germline, CDR1 is SNHLY, CDR2 FYNNEI. The CDR3 length is 16 residues.

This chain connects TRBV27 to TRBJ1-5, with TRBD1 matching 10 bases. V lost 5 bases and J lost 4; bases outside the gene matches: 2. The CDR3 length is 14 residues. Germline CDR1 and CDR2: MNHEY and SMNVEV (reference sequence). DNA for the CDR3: TGTGCCAGCAGTAAGGGACAGGGGAATCAGCCCCAGCATTTT. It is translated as CASSKGQGNQPQHF.

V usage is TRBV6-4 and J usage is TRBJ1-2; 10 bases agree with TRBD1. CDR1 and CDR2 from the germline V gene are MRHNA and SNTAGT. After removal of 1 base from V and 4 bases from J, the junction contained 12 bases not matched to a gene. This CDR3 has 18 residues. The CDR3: CASSDWWRDRGVFYGYTF. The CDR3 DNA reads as TGTGCCAGCAGTGACTGGTGGAGGGACAGGGGAGTTTTCTATGGCTACACCTTC.

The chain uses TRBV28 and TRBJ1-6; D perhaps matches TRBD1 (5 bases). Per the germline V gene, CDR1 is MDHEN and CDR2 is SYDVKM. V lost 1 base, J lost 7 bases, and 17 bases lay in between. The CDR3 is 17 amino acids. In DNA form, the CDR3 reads TGTGCCAGCAGTTTATTCGTGGGTTCGGGGGACAATTCACCCCTCCACTTT. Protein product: CASSLFVGSGDNSPLHF.

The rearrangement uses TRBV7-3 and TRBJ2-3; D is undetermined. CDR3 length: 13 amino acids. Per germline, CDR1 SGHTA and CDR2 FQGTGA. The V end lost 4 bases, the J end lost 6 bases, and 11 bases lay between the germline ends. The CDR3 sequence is CASSYASGDTQYF. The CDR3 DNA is TGTGCCAGCAGCTACGCTAGTGGCGATACGCAGTATTTT.

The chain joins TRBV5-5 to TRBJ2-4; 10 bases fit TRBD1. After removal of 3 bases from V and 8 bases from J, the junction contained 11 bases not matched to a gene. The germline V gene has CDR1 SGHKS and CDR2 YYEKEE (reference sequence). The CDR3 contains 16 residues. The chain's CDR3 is CASSSRPTGGRDIQYF. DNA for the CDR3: TGTGCCAGCAGCTCGCGCCCGACAGGGGGCAGAGACATTCAGTACTTC.

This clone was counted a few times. CDR3 sequence: CASSPDGYTEAFF. CDR3 coding DNA: TGTGCCAGCTCACCAGACGGGTACACTGAAGCTTTCTTT. The chain joins TRBV18 to TRBJ1-1, with D unclear. The V gene lost 2 bases and the J gene lost 3 bases, with 7 bases spanning the gap. The CDR3 loop spans 13 amino acids. Per the germline V gene, CDR1 is KGHSH and CDR2 is LQKENI. The whole variable domain, remainder taken from reference TRBV18 and TRBJ1-1, is NAGVMQNPRHLVRRRGQEARLRCSPMKGHSHVYWYRQLPEEGLKFMVYLQKENIIDESGMPKERFSAEFPKEGPSILRIQQVVRGDSAAYFCASSPDGYTEAFFGQGTRLTVV.

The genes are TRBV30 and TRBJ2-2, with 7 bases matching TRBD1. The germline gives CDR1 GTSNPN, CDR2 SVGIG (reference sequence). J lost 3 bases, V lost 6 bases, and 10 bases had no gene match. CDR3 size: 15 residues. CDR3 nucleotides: TGTGCCTGCCCCTACAGGGGCTTAGACACCGGGGAGCTGTTTTTT. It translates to CACPYRGLDTGELFF.

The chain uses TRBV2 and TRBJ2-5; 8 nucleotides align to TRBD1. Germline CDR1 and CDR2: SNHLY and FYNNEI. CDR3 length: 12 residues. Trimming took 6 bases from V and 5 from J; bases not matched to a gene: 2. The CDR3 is CASSWTGETQYF. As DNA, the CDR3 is TGTGCCAGCAGCTGGACAGGGGAGACCCAGTACTTC. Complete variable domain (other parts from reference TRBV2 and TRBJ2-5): EPEVTQTPSHQVTQMGQEVILRCVPISNHLYFYWYRQILGQKVEFLVSFYNNEISEKSEIFDDQFSVERPDGSNFTLKIRSTKLEDSAMYFCASSWTGETQYFGPGTRLLVL.

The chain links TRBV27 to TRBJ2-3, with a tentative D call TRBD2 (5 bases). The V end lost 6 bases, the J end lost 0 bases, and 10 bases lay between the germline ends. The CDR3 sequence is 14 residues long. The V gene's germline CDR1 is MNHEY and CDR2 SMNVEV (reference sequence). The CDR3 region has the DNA TGTGCCAGCAGACTAGGAACTAGCACAGATACGCAGTATTTT. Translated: CASRLGTSTDTQYF.

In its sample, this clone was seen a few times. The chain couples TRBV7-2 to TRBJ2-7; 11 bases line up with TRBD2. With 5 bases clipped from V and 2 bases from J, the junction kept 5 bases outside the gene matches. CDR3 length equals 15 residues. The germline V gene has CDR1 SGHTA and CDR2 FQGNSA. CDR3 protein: CASSPTSGGAYEQYF. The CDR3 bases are TGTGCCAGCAGCCCCACTAGCGGGGGTGCCTACGAGCAGTACTTC.

The CDR3 loop is CASSFNRHQETQYF. CDR3 bases: TGCGCCAGCAGCTTCAACAGGCACCAAGAGACCCAGTACTTC. The gene calls are TRBV5-1 and TRBJ2-5; maybe TRBD1 (5 bases). This CDR3 has 14 amino acids. Per the germline V gene, CDR1 is SGHRS and CDR2 is YFSETQ. With 2 bases removed from V and 0 bases from J, the gap between germline ends came to 8 bases.

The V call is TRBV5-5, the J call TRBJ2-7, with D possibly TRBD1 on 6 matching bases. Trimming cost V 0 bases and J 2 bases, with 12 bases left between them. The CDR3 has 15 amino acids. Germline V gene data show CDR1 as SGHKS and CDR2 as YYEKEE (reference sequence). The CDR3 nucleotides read TGTGCCAGCAGCTTGGCCCCGACAGGAACCTACGAGCAGTACTTC. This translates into CASSLAPTGTYEQYF. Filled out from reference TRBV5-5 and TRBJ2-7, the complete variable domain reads DAGVTQSPTHLIKTRGQQVTLRCSPISGHKSVSWYQQVLGQGPQFIFQYYEKEERGRGNFPDRFSARQFPNYSSELNVNALLLGDSALYLCASSLAPTGTYEQYFGPGTRLTVT.

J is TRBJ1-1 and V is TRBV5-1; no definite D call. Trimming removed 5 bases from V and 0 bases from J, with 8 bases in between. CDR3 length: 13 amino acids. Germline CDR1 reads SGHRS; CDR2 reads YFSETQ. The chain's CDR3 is CASRGRLNTEAFF. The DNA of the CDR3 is TGCGCCAGCAGGGGCAGATTGAACACTGAAGCTTTCTTT.

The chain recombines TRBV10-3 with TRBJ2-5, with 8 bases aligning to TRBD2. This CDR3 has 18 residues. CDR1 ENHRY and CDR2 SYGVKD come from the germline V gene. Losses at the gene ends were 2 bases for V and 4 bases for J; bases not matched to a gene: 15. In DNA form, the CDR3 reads TGTGCCATCAGTGAGGGCAAGATGGAAGCGGGAGTAAGAGAGACCCAGTACTTC. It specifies CAISEGKMEAGVRETQYF.

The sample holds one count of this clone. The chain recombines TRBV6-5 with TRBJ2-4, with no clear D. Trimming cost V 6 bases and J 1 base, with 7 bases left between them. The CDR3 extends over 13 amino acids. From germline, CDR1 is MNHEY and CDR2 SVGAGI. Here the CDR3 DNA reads TGTGCCAGCAGCCCAGTGGCCAAAAACATTCAGTACTTC. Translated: CASSPVAKNIQYF.

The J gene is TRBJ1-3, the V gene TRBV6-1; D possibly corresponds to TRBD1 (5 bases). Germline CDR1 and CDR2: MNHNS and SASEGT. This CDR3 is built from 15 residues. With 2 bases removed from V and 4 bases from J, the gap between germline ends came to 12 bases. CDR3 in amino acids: CASSEQGISGNTIYF. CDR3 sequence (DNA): TGTGCCAGCAGTGAACAGGGAATCTCCGGAAACACCATATATTTT.

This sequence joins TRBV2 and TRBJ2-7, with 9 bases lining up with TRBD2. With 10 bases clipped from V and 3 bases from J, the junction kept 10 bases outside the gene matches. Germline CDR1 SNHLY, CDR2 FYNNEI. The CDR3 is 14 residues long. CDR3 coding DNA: TGTGCCATCAACGGAGCGGGAGGCCTCTACGAGCAGTACTTC. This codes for CAINGAGGLYEQYF.

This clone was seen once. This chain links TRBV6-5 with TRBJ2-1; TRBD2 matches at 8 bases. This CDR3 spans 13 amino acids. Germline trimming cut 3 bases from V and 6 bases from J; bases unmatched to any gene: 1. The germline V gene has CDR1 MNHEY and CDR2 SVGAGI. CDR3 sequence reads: CASSYRGGNEQFF. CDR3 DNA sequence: TGTGCCAGCAGTTATCGGGGGGGCAATGAGCAGTTCTTC.